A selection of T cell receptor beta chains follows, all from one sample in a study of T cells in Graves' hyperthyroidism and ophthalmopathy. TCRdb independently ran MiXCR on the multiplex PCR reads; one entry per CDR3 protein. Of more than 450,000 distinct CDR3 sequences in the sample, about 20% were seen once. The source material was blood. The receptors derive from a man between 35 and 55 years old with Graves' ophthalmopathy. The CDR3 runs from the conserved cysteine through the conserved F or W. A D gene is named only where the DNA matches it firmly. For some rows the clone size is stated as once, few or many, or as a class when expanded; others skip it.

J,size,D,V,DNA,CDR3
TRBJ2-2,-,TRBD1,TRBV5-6,TGTGCCAGCAGCTTGACCGGGACAGGGAGCACCGGGGAGCTGTTTTTT,CASSLTGTGSTGELFF
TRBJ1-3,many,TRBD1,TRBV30,TGTGCCTGGAGTAGAACAGGGGGCGCGGGAAACACCATATATTTT,CAWSRTGGAGNTIYF
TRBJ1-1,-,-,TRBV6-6,TGTGCCAGCAGTTACTCGGGTACTGGGGTCGGGAACACTGAAGCTTTCTTT,CASSYSGTGVGNTEAFF
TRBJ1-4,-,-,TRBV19,TGTGCCAGTAGTGAACAGAAAAATGAAAAACTGTTTTTT,CASSEQKNEKLFF
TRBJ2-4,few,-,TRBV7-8,TGTGCCAGCAGGGGGGGAGACATTCAGTACTTC,CASRGGDIQYF
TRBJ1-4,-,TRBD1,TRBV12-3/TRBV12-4,TGTGCCAGCAGTCGCGGGACAGCCTGGGAAAAACTGTTTTTT,CASSRGTAWEKLFF
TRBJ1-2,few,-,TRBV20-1,TGCAGTGCTAGAGATTATAAAGGACAGTCGGCTCTTTATGGCTACACCTTC,CSARDYKGQSALYGYTF
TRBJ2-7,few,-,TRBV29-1,TGCAGCGTTGACTGGCAGGGTGGCAACGAGCAGTACTTC,CSVDWQGGNEQYF
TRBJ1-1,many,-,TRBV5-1,TGCGCCAGCAGCTTGGTAGACCAGAACACTGAAGCTTTCTTT,CASSLVDQNTEAFF
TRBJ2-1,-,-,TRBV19,TGTGCCAGTAGTATAGCTCCTACCCCGAACAATGAGCAGTTCTTC,CASSIAPTPNNEQFF
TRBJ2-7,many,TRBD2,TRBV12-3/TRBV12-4,TGTGCCAGCAGAACGGGACTAGGCTACGAGCAGTACTTC,CASRTGLGYEQYF
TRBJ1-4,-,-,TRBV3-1,TGTGCCAGCAGCCATTACGGGTCCAATGAAAAACTGTTTTTT,CASSHYGSNEKLFF
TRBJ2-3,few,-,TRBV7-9,TGTGCCAGCAGCTTAGTACGAGGACTCGGCACAGATACGCAGTATTTT,CASSLVRGLGTDTQYF
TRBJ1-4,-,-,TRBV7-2,TGTGCCAGCAGCTTAGATGAGGCGGCAACTAATGAAAAACTGTTTTTT,CASSLDEAATNEKLFF
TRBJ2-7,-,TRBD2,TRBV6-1,TGTGCCAGCAGTACAATAGGACTAGCGGGGGGATACGAGCAGTACTTC,CASSTIGLAGGYEQYF
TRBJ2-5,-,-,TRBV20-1,TGCAGTGCTAGAGTCCGCCTTGGGTTAGTAGAGACCCAGTACTTC,CSARVRLGLVETQYF
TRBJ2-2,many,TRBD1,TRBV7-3,TGTGCCAGCAGCCTCGACAGGGTCCCCGGGGAGCTGTTTTTT,CASSLDRVPGELFF
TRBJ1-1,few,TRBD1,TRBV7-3,TGTGCCAGCAGACAGGGACAGGGAAGTACTGAAGCTTTCTTT,CASRQGQGSTEAFF
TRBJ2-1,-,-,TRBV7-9,TGTGCCAGCAGCTCTAGTCAGGGCCCATCCTACAATGAGCGGTTCTTC,CASSSSQGPSYNERFF
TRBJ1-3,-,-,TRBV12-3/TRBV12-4,TGTGCCAGCAGCGGTTCGGGTTTCAGCTCTGGAAACACCATATATTTT,CASSGSGFSSGNTIYF
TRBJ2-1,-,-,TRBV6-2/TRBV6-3,TGTGCCAGTAGGAATCTAGCGTTGTACAATGAGCAGTTCTTC,CASRNLALYNEQFF
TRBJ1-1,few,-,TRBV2,TGTGCCAGCATGAGGGGGAATCCTGAAGCTTTCTTT,CASMRGNPEAFF
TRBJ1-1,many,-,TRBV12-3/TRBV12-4,TGTGCCAGCAGCCTGGGTCGGAGGGGCACTGAAGCTTTCTTT,CASSLGRRGTEAFF
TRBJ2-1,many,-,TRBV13,TGTGCCAGCAGCTTTAGGGCAGCCCCTTCCTACAATGAGCAGTTCTTC,CASSFRAAPSYNEQFF
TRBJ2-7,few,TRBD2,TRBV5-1,TGCGCCAGCAGCATTGGCGGGGGATGGGATAGTCGTGGGTCCTACGAGCAGTACTTC,CASSIGGGWDSRGSYEQYF
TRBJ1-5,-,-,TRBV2,TGTGCCAGCACTGCGGGGATGAGCAATCAGCCCCAGCATTTT,CASTAGMSNQPQHF
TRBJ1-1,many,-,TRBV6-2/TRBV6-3,TGTGCCAGCAGTTACGGGTCAGGGACTACTGAAGCTTTCTTT,CASSYGSGTTEAFF
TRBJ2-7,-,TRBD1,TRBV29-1,TGCTCCGGACAGGCGTACCACGAGCAGTACTTC,CSGQAYHEQYF
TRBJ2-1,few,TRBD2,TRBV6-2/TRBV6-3,TGTGCCAGCAGTGCAATCCTAGCGGGGGGGCGCAGAGAGCAGTTCTTC,CASSAILAGGRREQFF
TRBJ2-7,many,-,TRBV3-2,TGTGCCAGCAGCCAAGATCCGAACCGACAGGGGAACTACGAGCAGTACTTC,CASSQDPNRQGNYEQYF
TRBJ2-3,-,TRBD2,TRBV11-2,TGTGCCAGCGGATACCCCCCTACCGGGACTAGCGGGAACACAGATACGCAGTATTTT,CASGYPPTGTSGNTDTQYF
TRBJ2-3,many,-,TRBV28,TGTGCCAGCAGTAAACGTCTACGGGCTAGCACAGATACGCAGTATTTT,CASSKRLRASTDTQYF
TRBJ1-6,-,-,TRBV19,TGTGCCAGTAGTATCTTTCCCGACAGACTCTCACCCCTCCACTTT,CASSIFPDRLSPLHF
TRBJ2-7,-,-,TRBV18,TGTGCCAGCTCACCACCCTCCCTAGGCTCCTACGAGCAGTACTTC,CASSPPSLGSYEQYF
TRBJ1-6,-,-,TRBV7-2,TGTGCCAGCAGCCAAGGACTAGGACAGCAGAATTCACCCCTCCACTTT,CASSQGLGQQNSPLHF
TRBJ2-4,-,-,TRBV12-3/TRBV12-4,TGTGCCAGCAGTTTAGTCGGACTTGGAAACATTCAGTACTTC,CASSLVGLGNIQYF
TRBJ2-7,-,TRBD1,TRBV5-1,TGCGCCAGCAGCTTGTATAACAGGGGGGTCGAGCAGTACTTC,CASSLYNRGVEQYF
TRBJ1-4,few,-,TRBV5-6,TGTGCCAGCAGTCCGACAGGTCCCAGGAGTGAAAAACTGTTTTTT,CASSPTGPRSEKLFF
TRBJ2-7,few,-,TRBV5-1,TGCGCCAGCAGCTCTCAGGCCAGAGGGGACGAGCAGTACTTC,CASSSQARGDEQYF
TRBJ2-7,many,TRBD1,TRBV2,TGTGCCAGCAGTGATGGGACAGGAGTCTCCTACGAGCAGTACTTC,CASSDGTGVSYEQYF
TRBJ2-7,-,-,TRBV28,TGTGCCAGCAGGCGACATACAGGGAGAGAATCCTACGAGCAGTACTTC,CASRRHTGRESYEQYF
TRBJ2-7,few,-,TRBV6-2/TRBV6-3,TGTGCCAGCAGCCCCCAATCGGCCCCCCACTACGAGCAGTACTTC,CASSPQSAPHYEQYF